These T cell receptor beta chains were read from a single sample in a study of T-cell reconstitution after alpha-beta-depleted transplantation in children. One entry per CDR3 protein, called by TCRdb with MiXCR from the PCR reads. Altogether a few hundred thousand distinct CDR3 sequences are present, approximately 6.9% being singletons, with the ten largest covering about 6%. The sequencing used PBMCs, collected before TCRalphabeta/CD19-depleted stem cell transplant. These receptors came from a boy younger than 10 with acute lymphoblastic leukemia, due to receive a stem cell transplant. Each CDR3 is given with its conserved first and last residue. The D gene is left open where the match is weak. The size of a clone is reported for some rows only, either as once, few or many, or as a class for expanded clones.

V gene	D gene	clone size	J gene	CDR3 DNA	CDR3 protein
TRBV5-1	NA	NA	TRBJ2-7	TGCGCCAGCAGCTTTTCCGGGGCACCCTACGAGCAGTACTTC	CASSFSGAPYEQYF
TRBV5-1	NA	many	TRBJ2-3	TGCGCCAGCAGCTTGGGTCAGACTAGCACAGATACGCAGTATTTT	CASSLGQTSTDTQYF
TRBV2	NA	NA	TRBJ1-6	TGTGCCAGCAGTGAGGGGGGACGCTCCTATAATTCACCCCTCCACTTT	CASSEGGRSYNSPLHF
TRBV29-1	TRBD2	many	TRBJ2-7	TGCAGCGCCTGTGCCGGGACTAGCGCCTACGAGCAGTACTTC	CSACAGTSAYEQYF
TRBV28	NA	many	TRBJ2-2	TGTGCCAGCAGTTTCCTAACGGGGCTTACCGGGGAGCTGTTTTTT	CASSFLTGLTGELFF
TRBV27	NA	NA	TRBJ1-2	TGTGCCAGCACTCAGGGCGTAGGCTTTGGCTACACCTTC	CASTQGVGFGYTF
TRBV5-1	TRBD1	many	TRBJ2-3	TGCGCCAGCAGCGTATACCGGGACAGGGTCACAGATACGCAGTATTTT	CASSVYRDRVTDTQYF
TRBV4-1	NA	many	TRBJ2-7	TGCGCCAGCAGCGGTGACGGGTTCTTTAGGTCCTACGAGCAGTACTTC	CASSGDGFFRSYEQYF
TRBV5-6	TRBD2	many	TRBJ2-1	TGTGCCAGCAGCGAGGGACTAGATGGGGATGAGCAGTTCTTC	CASSEGLDGDEQFF
TRBV9	NA	many	TRBJ2-2	TGTGCCAGCAGCGTAGCAGCCGTGCGGGACACGAACACCGGGGAGCTGTTTTTT	CASSVAAVRDTNTGELFF
TRBV20-1	TRBD2	many	TRBJ2-7	TGCAGTGCTACAACAATAACTAGCGGGGGGTCCTCGTACGAGCAGTACTTC	CSATTITSGGSSYEQYF
TRBV29-1	NA	many	TRBJ2-1	TGCAGCGTTGAGAGACAGGAATACAATGAGCAGTTCTTC	CSVERQEYNEQFF
TRBV6-2/TRBV6-3	TRBD2	many	TRBJ2-1	TGTGCCAGCAGTGGCCAATGGCGGGGGACCTACAATGAGCAGTTCTTC	CASSGQWRGTYNEQFF
TRBV5-1	NA	many	TRBJ1-4	TGCGCCAGCAGCTTGGGAAGTCCGGGGGCGAATGAAAAACTGTTTTTT	CASSLGSPGANEKLFF
TRBV28	NA	few	TRBJ2-7	TGTGCCAGCAGTCCGCTGGGGGGGGGGCCACCCTACGAGCAGTACTTC	CASSPLGGGPPYEQYF
TRBV28	NA	many	TRBJ2-4	TGTGCCAGCAGCCGTCGCGGGGTTGGCAAAAACATTCAGTACTTC	CASSRRGVGKNIQYF
TRBV5-1	NA	many	TRBJ2-2	TGCGCCAGCAGAGTTGGGGGCCACACCGGGGAGCTGTTTTTT	CASRVGGHTGELFF
TRBV11-3	TRBD1	NA	TRBJ1-6	TGTGCCAGCAGAAAAGACAGGGGGAATTCACCCCTCCACTTT	CASRKDRGNSPLHF
TRBV5-1	NA	NA	TRBJ1-2	TGCGCCAGCAGCTGGGACGGAACAGATGGCTACACCTTC	CASSWDGTDGYTF
TRBV7-9	NA	many	TRBJ2-3	TGTGCCAGCAGCTTGACGGAAGGGGTGCAGTATTTT	CASSLTEGVQYF
TRBV4-2	NA	many	TRBJ2-3	TGTGCCAGCAGCCAAGTGGTAGCCGGGGGTAGCACAGATACGCAGTATTTT	CASSQVVAGGSTDTQYF
TRBV5-1	TRBD2	many	TRBJ2-5	TGCGCCAGCAGCTTGGAGCCGAAGCGGGAGGGAGAGACCCAGTACTTC	CASSLEPKREGETQYF
TRBV20-1	NA	many	TRBJ2-5	TGCAGTGCCGCTTTACAAGAGAAATTACAAGAGACCCAGTACTTC	CSAALQEKLQETQYF
TRBV6-5	TRBD2	NA	TRBJ2-3	TGTGCCAGCAGTTACCTTACTAGCGGGTTCTCTAGCACAGATACGCAGTATTTT	CASSYLTSGFSSTDTQYF
TRBV5-1	NA	many	TRBJ1-2	TGCGCCAGCAGTACAGAAGGGAACTATGGCTACACCTTC	CASSTEGNYGYTF
TRBV9	NA	NA	TRBJ1-5	TGTGCCAGCAGCCCCCGAGATCAGCCCCAGCATTTT	CASSPRDQPQHF
TRBV5-5	NA	many	TRBJ2-7	TGTGCCAGCAGCGAGGCCTACGAGCAGTACTTC	CASSEAYEQYF
TRBV4-2	NA	many	TRBJ1-2	TGTGCCAGCAGCCAAGATTCCGCGAACCCCTATGGCTACACCTTC	CASSQDSANPYGYTF
TRBV14	NA	few	TRBJ1-2	TGTGCCAGCAGCCAAGGCCCGGGGACGGGCTATGGCTACACCTTC	CASSQGPGTGYGYTF
TRBV25-1	NA	once	TRBJ2-3	TGTGCCATCAGTGAGCCCTCCGGGACGCCCACAGATACGCAGTATTTT	CAISEPSGTPTDTQYF
TRBV4-3	TRBD1	NA	TRBJ2-1	TGCGCCAGCAGCCAAGGGAATAGGGACAGGGCCCGCAATGAGCAGTTCTTC	CASSQGNRDRARNEQFF
TRBV28	TRBD2	many	TRBJ2-1	TGTGCCAGCAGTTTACTAGCGGGAGGCGGAGAGCAGTTCTTC	CASSLLAGGGEQFF
TRBV7-2	NA	many	TRBJ2-5	TGTGCCAGCAGCCCCCCCGGGGCATTCAAAGAGACCCAGTACTTC	CASSPPGAFKETQYF
TRBV5-1	TRBD2	many	TRBJ2-1	TGCGCCAGCAGCTTGGGTTTCCTAGCGGGGGTCAATGAGCAGTTCTTC	CASSLGFLAGVNEQFF
TRBV27	NA	many	TRBJ2-7	TGTGCCAGCAGTGCCACCTGGGCGGGGAGTGCCTACGAGCAGTACTTC	CASSATWAGSAYEQYF
TRBV21-1	NA	many	TRBJ2-1	TGTGCCAGCAGCAAAGTGAGTCTCGGTGAGCAGTTCTTC	CASSKVSLGEQFF
TRBV29-1	TRBD1	many	TRBJ1-2	TGCAGCGTCCCCTCAGGGGGCGGCTCCCTCTATGGCTACACCTTC	CSVPSGGGSLYGYTF
TRBV7-2	NA	many	TRBJ2-3	TGTGCCAGCAGCTTATTAGGGGGGGGCATGAGCACAGATACGCAGTATTTT	CASSLLGGGMSTDTQYF
TRBV20-1	NA	many	TRBJ2-1	TGCAGTGCTAGAGGGACTCTCTCCTACAATGAGCAGTTCTTC	CSARGTLSYNEQFF
TRBV29-1	TRBD1	many	TRBJ2-1	TGCAGCGTTGAAGGGGGACAGGTCAACTACAATGAGCAGTTCTTC	CSVEGGQVNYNEQFF
TRBV5-1	NA	many	TRBJ2-6	TGCGCCAGCAGCTTGGAAGGGGGTTACGGGGCCAACGTCCTGACTTTC	CASSLEGGYGANVLTF
TRBV7-8	NA	many	TRBJ2-2	TGTGCCAGCAGCTTAGCGGCCGGGGGGGAGCTGTTTTTT	CASSLAAGGELFF
TRBV9	NA	many	TRBJ1-4	TGTGCCAGCAGTCCCCTACGAACCTCGGGGGAAAAACTGTTTTTT	CASSPLRTSGEKLFF
TRBV6-5	NA	many	TRBJ2-1	TGTGCCAGCAGCATTCAGGGTATCGGGGATGAGCAGTTCTTC	CASSIQGIGDEQFF
TRBV7-9	TRBD1	many	TRBJ1-1	TGTGCCAGCAGCACGGGATCGACAGGGGTCACTGAAGCTTTCTTT	CASSTGSTGVTEAFF
TRBV6-5	NA	NA	TRBJ1-4	TGTGCCAGCAGTTATACCTCCAGGGGCGTCGATGAAAAACTGTTTTTT	CASSYTSRGVDEKLFF
TRBV5-5	NA	many	TRBJ2-7	TGTGCCAGCAGCCAGACCCATTACGAGCAGTACTTC	CASSQTHYEQYF
TRBV7-2	NA	many	TRBJ1-1	TGTGCCAGCACCCCAGACGCAGGGAGGAACACTGAAGCTTTCTTT	CASTPDAGRNTEAFF
TRBV11-1	NA	many	TRBJ1-2	TGTGCCAGCAGCCTACAGGGTGGTATCGGTCCGGACTATGGCTACACCTTC	CASSLQGGIGPDYGYTF
TRBV10-3	TRBD1	many	TRBJ2-2	TGTGCCACCGTGGACAGGGTAGCGGTACTTACCGGGGAGCTGTTTTTT	CATVDRVAVLTGELFF
TRBV4-3	NA	few	TRBJ1-2	TGCGCCAGCAGCCAGGGGGGATCGGGGGAGACTAACTATGGCTACACCTTC	CASSQGGSGETNYGYTF
TRBV20-1	NA	many	TRBJ2-7	TGCAGTGCTAGATTTATCGCGGAGGAGCAGTACTTC	CSARFIAEEQYF